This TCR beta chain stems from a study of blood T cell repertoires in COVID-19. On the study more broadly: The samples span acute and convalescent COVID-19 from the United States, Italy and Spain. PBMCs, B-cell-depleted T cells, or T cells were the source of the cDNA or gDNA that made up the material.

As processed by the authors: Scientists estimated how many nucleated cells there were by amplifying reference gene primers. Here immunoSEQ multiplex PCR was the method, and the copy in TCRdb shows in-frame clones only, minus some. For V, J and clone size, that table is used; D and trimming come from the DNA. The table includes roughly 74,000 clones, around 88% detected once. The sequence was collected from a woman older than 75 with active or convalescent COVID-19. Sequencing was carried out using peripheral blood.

CDR3 DNA sequence: TGTGCCAGCAGTGAAAGGGGAGGGGAAACCACAGATACGCAGTATTTT. Residues: CASSERGGETTDTQYF. This chain links TRBV2 with TRBJ2-3; 7 nucleotides agree with TRBD2. Germline CDR1 and CDR2: SNHLY and FYNNEI. The CDR3 is 16 residues long. Unmatched junction bases numbered 7, after V lost 2 bases and J lost 2 bases.